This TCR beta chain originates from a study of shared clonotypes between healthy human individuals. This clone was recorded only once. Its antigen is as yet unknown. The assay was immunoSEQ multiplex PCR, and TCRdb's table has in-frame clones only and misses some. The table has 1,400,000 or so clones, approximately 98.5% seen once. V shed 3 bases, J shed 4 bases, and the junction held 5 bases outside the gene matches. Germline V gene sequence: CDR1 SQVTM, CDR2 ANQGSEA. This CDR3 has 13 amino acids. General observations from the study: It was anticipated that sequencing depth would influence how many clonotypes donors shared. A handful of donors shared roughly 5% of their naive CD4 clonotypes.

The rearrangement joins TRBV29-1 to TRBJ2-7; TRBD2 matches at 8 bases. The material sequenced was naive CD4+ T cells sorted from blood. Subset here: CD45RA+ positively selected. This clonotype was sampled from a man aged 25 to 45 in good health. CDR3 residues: CSVESSGFYEQYF. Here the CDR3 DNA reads TGCAGCGTTGAGTCTAGCGGGTTTTACGAGCAGTACTTC.